A single sample gave rise to the 12 T cell receptor beta chains below, sequenced in a study of blood T cells in healthy people across ages. It was with a sample-barcoded 5' primer and a J-beta primer mix that a second PCR of about 6 to 12 cycles was run. MiXCR was run by TCRdb on the 5' RACE reads, yielding one entry per CDR3 protein. The data hold fewer than 2,000,000 distinct CDR3 sequences, with around 36% observed a single time. Sequencing used blood. These receptors were obtained from a woman in her thirties in good health.

This rearrangement joins TRBV28 to TRBJ1-2, with 7 bases lining up with TRBD1. J lost 1 base, V lost 6 bases, and 8 bases had no gene match. The CDR3 is made up of 15 amino acids. Germline CDR1 and CDR2: MDHEN and SYDVKM. The CDR3 region is CASSTPRDSNYGYTF. CDR3 in DNA: TGTGCCAGCAGCACTCCCCGGGACAGTAACTATGGCTACACCTTC.

Only a few counts were recorded for this clonotype. As DNA, the CDR3 is TGTGCCAGCACTCATTCCAAGGGGGAGCAGTACTTC. As protein: CASTHSKGEQYF. The chain couples TRBV7-3 to TRBJ2-7, with a possible D match to TRBD1 (5 bases). Per the germline V gene, CDR1 is SGHTA and CDR2 is FQGTGA. Trimming took 7 bases from V and 7 from J, leaving 14 bases between them. The CDR3 has 12 residues.

This clonotype showed up just a few times. The gene calls are TRBV11-3 and TRBJ2-1, with D possibly being TRBD1 (6 bases). The CDR3 contains 16 residues. V dropped 5 bases and J dropped 7 bases, with 21 bases sitting between them. CDR1 is SGHNT, CDR2 YENEEA, per germline. The CDR3 region has the DNA TGTGCCAGCAGCCCCGGACAGCTCAGTAGGGTGAATGAGCAGTTCTTC. It codes for CASSPGQLSRVNEQFF.

This clonotype was seen more than once but under ten times. Written as DNA, the CDR3 is TGTGCCAGCAGTTTTGGACTAGCGGGAGGGTTGCTGACAGATACGCAGTATTTT. Protein: CASSFGLAGGLLTDTQYF. The chain combines TRBV12-3 or TRBV12-4 with TRBJ2-3, with TRBD2 matching 15 bases. The V and J ends lost 3 bases and 3 bases, in that order; junction bases with no gene match: 7. There are 18 residues in the CDR3.

The chain carries TRBV15 and TRBJ1-4; D call uncertain. Germline CDR1 is LNHNV and CDR2 is YYDKDF (reference sequence). Trimming cost V 0 bases and J 6 bases, with 20 bases left between them. The CDR3 spans 18 residues. The CDR3 DNA is TGTGCCACCAGCAGAGAAGGGCGAACCTACCAACCCGATGAAAAACTGTTTTTT. It is translated as CATSREGRTYQPDEKLFF.

V and J are TRBV11-1 and TRBJ2-7; the match to TRBD1 covers 7 bases. The CDR3 loop spans 14 amino acids. CDR1 is SGHAT and CDR2 is FQDESV in the germline V gene (reference sequence). Losses at the gene ends were 5 bases for V and 3 bases for J; bases not matched to a gene: 7. CDR3 coding DNA: TGTGCCAGCAGCGCAAGACAGGGTGTCTACGAGCAGTACTTC. This codes for CASSARQGVYEQYF.

This clonotype was counted a few times. This chain links TRBV7-6 with TRBJ2-3, with 8 bases lining up with TRBD2. Trimming at V came to 5 bases and at J to 0 bases, leaving 7 bases not matched to a gene. CDR3 size: 16 residues. CDR1 SGHVS and CDR2 FNYEAQ come from the germline V gene. The CDR3 loop reads CASSPLSGSSTDTQYF. In DNA, the CDR3 is TGTGCCAGCAGCCCCCTCAGCGGGAGTAGCACAGATACGCAGTATTTT.

This clonotype was detected a few times. The genes are TRBV7-9 and TRBJ2-3, with 9 bases that match TRBD2. The CDR3 totals 17 residues. Trimming cost V 5 bases and J 2 bases; bases outside gene matches: 11. The germline V gene encodes CDR1 SEHNR and CDR2 FQNEAQ (reference sequence). CDR3 amino acids: CASSLWGLAGLTDTQYF. The CDR3 nucleotides are TGTGCCAGCAGCCTTTGGGGGCTAGCGGGGCTCACAGATACGCAGTATTTT. The whole variable domain, filled in from reference TRBV7-9 and TRBJ2-3, reads DTGVSQNPRHKITKRGQNVTFRCDPISEHNRLYWYRQTLGQGPEFLTYFQNEAQLEKSRLLSDRFSAERPKGSFSTLEIQRTEQGDSAMYLCASSLWGLAGLTDTQYFGPGTRLTVL.

This clonotype turned up a few times. The CDR3 sequence: CASSLEMGANSPLHF. In DNA form, the CDR3 reads TGCGCCAGCAGCTTGGAGATGGGGGCGAATTCACCCCTCCACTTT. V gene TRBV5-1 combines with J gene TRBJ1-6; D is perhaps TRBD1 (6 bases). This CDR3 region has 15 residues. V was clipped by 0 bases and J by 7 bases, with 11 bases between them. Germline-derived CDR1 and CDR2 are SGHRS and YFSETQ.

This chain's CDR3 is CASSWRGRGQPQHF. CDR3 DNA: TGTGCCAGCAGCTGGAGGGGAAGGGGCCAGCCCCAGCATTTT. V and J are TRBV7-2 and TRBJ1-5, with D possibly TRBD1 on 5 matching bases. Trimming took off 4 bases at V and 7 bases at J, with 14 bases between the two ends. From germline, CDR1 is SGHTA and CDR2 FQGNSA. This CDR3 is 14 amino acids long.

The chain employs TRBV2 and TRBJ2-7; 7 bases align to TRBD1. This CDR3 has 15 residues. J lost 2 bases, V lost 4 bases, and 8 bases had no gene match. The germline CDR1 and CDR2 sequences are SNHLY and FYNNEI. DNA for the CDR3: TGTGCCAGCAGTGGCGTATACAGGGGTACCTACGAGCAGTACTTC. It specifies CASSGVYRGTYEQYF.

This clonotype was counted a few times. V usage is TRBV27 and J usage is TRBJ1-5; D uncertain. The ends were cut back, 7 bases at V and 10 bases at J, with 20 bases in the middle. The CDR3 is 14 residues long. Germline CDR1 is MNHEY and CDR2 is SMNVEV (reference sequence). The CDR3 region is CASKASGVETPQHF. In DNA form, the CDR3 reads TGTGCCAGCAAAGCTTCCGGGGTTGAGACTCCCCAGCATTTT.